The sequence of this T cell receptor (beta chain) was determined in a study of blood T cell repertoires in COVID-19. At the level of the study: There were acute and convalescent COVID-19 samples, and they came from the United States, Italy and Spain.

The authors' processing: Amplification from reference gene primers served as the basis for estimated nucleated cell counts. The data were produced by immunoSEQ multiplex PCR, yet TCRdb's version contains in-frame clones alone and is incomplete. That table is the source of V, J and clone size, and D and trimming were worked out from the DNA. The repertoire holds 95,000 or so clones, approximately 86% seen once, with 0.95% to 1.5% in the top ten. Only one count was recorded for this clone. The V end lost 5 bases, the J end lost 1 base, and 8 bases lay between the germline ends. CDR3 length: 13 residues. The V gene's germline CDR1 is SGHTA and CDR2 FQGTGA.

The sequenced sample was peripheral blood. The clonotype comes from a man at least 80 years old with active or convalescent COVID-19. The chain uses TRBV7-3 and TRBJ1-1, with D hard to call. The CDR3 region is CASSLGRNTEAFF. The DNA for the CDR3 is TGTGCCAGCAGCCTAGGCAGGAACACTGAAGCTTTCTTT.